Shown below are 21 T cell receptor beta chains from a single sample sequenced in a study of blood T cell repertoires in COVID-19. Measured with immunoSEQ multiplex PCR; TCRdb has only the in-frame clones, and not every one. Of about 220,000 clones listed, roughly 80% were seen once; the top ten hold 4% to 6%. The specimen was peripheral blood. These receptors came from a woman aged 55-75 years who had recovered from COVID-19.

The gene calls are TRBV27 and TRBJ2-1; D is uncertain. CDR3 size: 15 residues. CDR1 is MNHEY and CDR2 is SMNVEV in the germline V gene (reference sequence). Trimming shortened V by 1 base and J by 3 bases, and 10 bases separated the two germline ends. This chain's CDR3 is CASSLLAPYYNEQFF. DNA for the CDR3: TGTGCCAGCAGTTTATTGGCCCCTTACTACAATGAGCAGTTCTTC.

This chain joins TRBV5-1 and TRBJ2-5, with D perhaps matching TRBD1 (6 bases). V lost 0 bases, J lost 5 bases, and 14 bases lay in between. CDR1 and CDR2 from the germline V gene are SGHRS and YFSETQ. This CDR3 contains 15 residues. As DNA, the CDR3 is TGCGCCAGCAGCTTGGGGACAGTCCCAATTGAGACCCAGTACTTC. It codes for CASSLGTVPIETQYF.

The V call is TRBV15, the J call TRBJ2-4; 12 bases match TRBD2. This CDR3 has 23 residues. The V and J ends lost 0 bases and 3 bases, in that order; junction bases with no gene match: 21. Per the germline V gene, CDR1 is LNHNV and CDR2 is YYDKDF (reference sequence). CDR3 in amino acids: CATSRDTSLGLAGGLGGKNIQYF. The DNA of the CDR3 is TGTGCCACCAGCAGAGATACTTCTTTGGGTCTAGCGGGGGGGCTGGGTGGCAAAAACATTCAGTACTTC.

This clone was seen a few times. The chain joins TRBV27 to TRBJ1-1; the D is unclear. CDR3 size: 15 residues. Trimming took 5 bases from V and 0 from J, leaving 13 bases between them. Germline-derived CDR1 and CDR2 are MNHEY and SMNVEV (reference sequence). CDR3 nucleotides: TGTGCCAGCAGTACCGGGTCGGTCTTGAACACTGAAGCTTTCTTT. Its translation is CASSTGSVLNTEAFF.

This clone was recorded a few times. V gene TRBV11-2 combines with J gene TRBJ2-5, with TRBD2 matching over 11 bases. CDR3 length equals 15 residues. Losses at the gene ends were 2 bases for V and 3 bases for J; bases not matched to a gene: 2. The V gene's germline CDR1 is SGHAT and CDR2 FQNNGV. Here the CDR3 DNA reads TGTGCCAGCAGCTTACAGGGACTAGCGGAAGAGACCCAGTACTTC. The encoded protein is CASSLQGLAEETQYF.

The V call is TRBV5-1, the J call TRBJ2-1; 7 bases are shared with TRBD2. V was clipped by 4 bases and J by 8 bases; unmatched bases: 6. The CDR3 extends over 13 amino acids. Germline assignment: CDR1 SGHRS and CDR2 YFSETQ. The CDR3 region is CASSPGLVDEQFF. In DNA form, the CDR3 reads TGCGCCAGCAGCCCCGGACTAGTCGATGAGCAGTTCTTC.

The chain has TRBV5-1 and TRBJ2-1, with D maybe TRBD2 (6 bases). Trimming took off 0 bases at V and 7 bases at J, with 20 bases between the two ends. The CDR3 consists of 17 residues. Germline V CDR1 and CDR2: SGHRS, YFSETQ. CDR3 region: CASSLGYEVAGLNEQFF. CDR3 coding DNA: TGCGCCAGCAGCTTGGGATATGAGGTTGCGGGGTTAAATGAGCAGTTCTTC.

This chain uses TRBV19 with TRBJ2-3, with 10 nucleotides matching TRBD1. CDR3 length equals 14 residues. Germline loops: CDR1 LNHDA, CDR2 SQIVND (reference sequence). V trimming: 7 bases; J trimming: 2 bases; junction bases outside the gene matches: 3. As DNA, the CDR3 is TGTGCCAGTAAGGGACAGGGGCACACAGATACGCAGTATTTT. Amino acid sequence: CASKGQGHTDTQYF.

DNA of the CDR3: TGTGCCAGCTCACGGGGACAGGGGACATCGTACAATGAGCAGTTCTTC. Protein: CASSRGQGTSYNEQFF. The V and J genes are TRBV18 and TRBJ2-1, with TRBD1 identical over 10 bases. The CDR3 runs to 16 residues. After removal of 4 bases from V and 4 bases from J, the junction contained 7 bases not matched to a gene. Germline V lookup: CDR1 KGHSH, CDR2 LQKENI. Drawing the rest from reference TRBV18 and TRBJ2-1, the complete variable domain is NAGVMQNPRHLVRRRGQEARLRCSPMKGHSHVYWYRQLPEEGLKFMVYLQKENIIDESGMPKERFSAEFPKEGPSILRIQQVVRGDSAAYFCASSRGQGTSYNEQFFGPGTRLTVL.

A single count supports this clone. The chain recombines TRBV4-1 with TRBJ2-7; weak D call: TRBD2 (5 bases). The CDR3 sequence is 15 residues long. The germline V and J ends were trimmed by 0 bases and 0 bases, with 9 bases remaining between them. Per the germline V gene, CDR1 is MGHRA and CDR2 is YSYEKL. CDR3 sequence reads: CASSQEVTNSYEQYF. In DNA form, the CDR3 reads TGCGCCAGCAGCCAAGAGGTGACTAACTCCTACGAGCAGTACTTC.

This clone has more than one count but fewer than ten. The rearrangement uses TRBV7-3 and TRBJ2-7; no definite D call. Germline lookup yields CDR1 SGHTA and CDR2 FQGTGA. The CDR3 is 14 amino acids. Trimming shortened V by 5 bases and J by 2 bases, and 13 bases separated the two germline ends. CDR3 nucleotides: TGTGCCAGCAGCGCCTACATGAGGCCCTACGAGCAGTACTTC. Amino acids: CASSAYMRPYEQYF.

The chain links TRBV4-1 to TRBJ1-5, with 7 bases matching TRBD1. There are 17 residues in the CDR3. The germline V gene has CDR1 MGHRA and CDR2 YSYEKL. V gave up 3 bases and J gave up 0 bases; unmatched junction bases: 8. The CDR3: CASSQSGQVYSNQPQHF. The CDR3 nucleotides are TGCGCCAGCAGCCAGTCTGGACAGGTTTATAGCAATCAGCCCCAGCATTTT.

The DNA for the CDR3 is TGTGCCAGCAGTCCCGCTACAGGAGCCTACGAGCAGTACTTC. Translation: CASSPATGAYEQYF. The chain uses TRBV6-6 and TRBJ2-7, with D possibly TRBD1 on 5 matching bases. CDR1 and CDR2 from the germline V gene are MNHNY and SVGAGI (reference sequence). V was pared by 5 bases and J by 2 bases, with 13 bases between. The CDR3 sequence is 14 residues long.

Written as DNA, the CDR3 is TGTGCCAGTAGTATGACAGGGGGCGCGATTGGCTACACCTTC. Translating gives CASSMTGGAIGYTF. V and J are TRBV19 and TRBJ1-2; TRBD1 matches 10 bases. V was pared by 3 bases and J by 7 bases, with 5 bases of the junction left unmatched. There are 14 residues in the CDR3. Germline loops: CDR1 LNHDA, CDR2 SQIVND (reference sequence). Variable domain in full (rest from reference TRBV19 and TRBJ1-2): DGGITQSPKYLFRKEGQNVTLSCEQNLNHDAMYWYRQDPGQGLRLIYYSQIVNDFQKGDIAEGYSVSREKKESFPLTVTSAQKNPTAFYLCASSMTGGAIGYTFGSGTRLTVV.

The J gene is TRBJ1-1, the V gene TRBV12-3 or TRBV12-4, with 8 bases identical to TRBD1. Losses at the gene ends were 5 bases for V and 7 bases for J; bases not matched to a gene: 6. This CDR3 spans 13 amino acids. The CDR3 coding sequence is TGTGCCAGCAGTCTAAGGACAGGGAGTGAAGCTTTCTTT. This encodes CASSLRTGSEAFF.

The chain is built from TRBV6-5 and TRBJ2-5; D perhaps matches TRBD2 (7 bases). CDR3 size: 15 residues. The germline gives CDR1 MNHEY, CDR2 SVGAGI. The ends were cut back, 2 bases at V and 4 bases at J, with 14 bases in the middle. This chain's CDR3 is CASSYGGGAGETQYF. The CDR3 coding sequence is TGTGCCAGCAGTTACGGGGGGGGCGCCGGAGAGACCCAGTACTTC.

This clone appeared once. The J gene is TRBJ2-7, the V gene TRBV30, with D perhaps matching TRBD2 (6 bases). Trimming took 3 bases from V and 3 from J, leaving 15 bases between them. The CDR3 loop spans 14 amino acids. Germline V gene lookup returns CDR1 GTSNPN and CDR2 SVGIG (reference sequence). The CDR3 loop is CAWRPAGGVYEQYF. The CDR3 bases are TGTGCCTGGAGACCAGCCGGGGGAGTCTACGAGCAGTACTTC.

The chain recombines TRBV30 with TRBJ2-7; TRBD1 matches at 7 bases. Germline loops: CDR1 GTSNPN, CDR2 SVGIG (reference sequence). CDR3 length equals 11 residues. The V and J ends lost 5 bases and 3 bases, in that order; junction bases with no gene match: 1. The CDR3 bases are TGTGCCTGGGACAGGGACTACGAGCAGTACTTC. Translated, it gives CAWDRDYEQYF.

The rearrangement links TRBV4-1 to TRBJ2-1; no firm D call. Germline CDR1 and CDR2: MGHRA and YSYEKL. The CDR3 consists of 15 residues. V was clipped by 0 bases and J by 0 bases, with 6 bases between them. CDR3 DNA: TGCGCCAGCAGCCAAGACGGTCGCTCCTACAATGAGCAGTTCTTC. This translates into CASSQDGRSYNEQFF.

In the case of this clone: The junction departs from the called germline gene at one end, perhaps through a read error. The chain uses TRBV19 and TRBJ1-2, with D maybe TRBD1 (6 bases). The CDR3 is made up of 13 amino acids. Germline V gene data show CDR1 as LNHDA and CDR2 as SQIVND (reference sequence). The CDR3 region has the DNA TGTGCCAGTAGCGAAACAGGGCCCTATGGCTTCACCTTC. Encoded protein: CASSETGPYGFTF.

The chain links TRBV2 to TRBJ1-2; 10 bases line up with TRBD1. Germline CDR1 reads SNHLY; CDR2 reads FYNNEI. The CDR3 is 14 amino acids. Trimming took 5 bases from V and 6 from J; bases not matched to a gene: 6. For the CDR3, the DNA is TGTGCCAGCAGTACCCGACAGGGGGCGAATGGCTACACCTTC. This translates into CASSTRQGANGYTF.